A selection of T cell receptor beta chains follows, all from one sample in a study of shared clonotypes between healthy human individuals. TCRdb's copy holds only in-frame clones and misses some; the assay was immunoSEQ multiplex PCR. The data show approximately 1.9 million clones, about 94% seen once. Sequenced: naive CD8+ T cells from PBMCs. These receptors all stem from a young man in good health. Some clones in this sample may be carry-over from other donors' samples. Both conserved end residues are part of each CDR3. D genes are given only for firm matches. A row's size may be missing; if present it is once, few, many or a size class.

>TRBJ1-5|15|TRBV6-6|NA|NA
CASSHKASADQPQHF
TGTGCCAGCAGCCATAAGGCCTCAGCGGATCAGCCCCAGCATTTT
>TRBJ1-1|14|TRBV27|NA|NA
CASKNLDPGTEAFF
TGTGCCAGCAAAAACCTCGACCCCGGGACTGAAGCTTTCTTT
>TRBJ1-3|15|TRBV9|TRBD1|NA
CASSPGTVSGNTIYF
TGTGCCAGCAGCCCAGGGACAGTATCTGGAAACACCATATATTTT
>TRBJ1-1|15|TRBV4-1|NA|NA
CASSQADSSMAEAFF
TGCGCCAGCAGCCAAGCTGACAGCAGTATGGCTGAAGCTTTCTTT
>TRBJ2-5|16|TRBV28|NA|NA
CASSSQGPGTEETQYF
TGTGCCAGCAGTTCCCAGGGGCCCGGGACGGAAGAGACCCAGTACTTC
>TRBJ1-2|16|TRBV7-2|NA|NA
CASSFPELIPNYGYTF
TGTGCCAGCAGCTTTCCCGAGTTGATCCCTAACTATGGCTACACCTTC
>TRBJ2-1|15|TRBV2|NA|NA
CATRPGLLSYNEQFF
TGTGCCACCAGGCCGGGACTCCTATCCTACAATGAGCAGTTCTTC
>TRBJ2-1|11|TRBV5-1|NA|NA
CASSLGYEQFF
TGCGCCAGCAGCTTGGGATATGAGCAGTTCTTC
>TRBJ2-7|15|TRBV27|TRBD1|NA
CASSTVTGGTYEQYF
TGTGCCAGCAGTACAGTGACAGGGGGCACCTACGAGCAGTACTTC
>TRBJ1-4|15|TRBV4-3|NA|NA
CASSQEDQGMEKLFF
TGCGCCAGCAGCCAAGAAGACCAAGGAATGGAAAAACTGTTTTTT
>TRBJ2-1|15|TRBV9|TRBD2|NA
CASSAGGGGSDEQFF
TGTGCCAGCAGCGCGGGGGGTGGAGGGTCCGATGAGCAGTTCTTC
>TRBJ1-2|13|TRBV19|NA|NA
CASSIDRDYGYTF
TGTGCCAGTAGTATAGACAGGGACTATGGCTACACCTTC
>TRBJ2-2|14|TRBV29-1|TRBD2|NA
CSVVAGGGTGELFF
TGCAGCGTCGTAGCGGGAGGTGGCACCGGGGAGCTGTTTTTT
>TRBJ1-4|15|TRBV28|NA|once
CASRRSLVRDEKLFF
TGTGCCAGCAGACGCAGCCTGGTCAGGGATGAAAAACTGTTTTTT
>TRBJ1-4|18|TRBV4-1|TRBD1|NA
CASSRTRDRRDGEEKLFF
TGCGCCAGCAGCCGCACCAGGGACAGGAGGGACGGAGAGGAAAAACTGTTTTTT
>TRBJ1-5|12|TRBV5-6|NA|NA
CASSLRSGPQHF
TGTGCCAGCAGCTTACGGAGCGGGCCCCAGCATTTT
>TRBJ2-7|14|TRBV7-8|NA|NA
CASREPRVNDEQYF
TGTGCCAGCAGAGAACCCAGGGTGAACGACGAGCAGTACTTC
>TRBJ2-1|11|TRBV19|NA|NA
CASRDYNEQFF
TGTGCCAGTAGGGATTACAATGAGCAGTTCTTC